This T cell receptor beta chain originates from a study of T cell repertoires in cytomegalovirus infection. Study background: Indicated by public TCR beta signatures were CMV infection and matching HLA type.

A single record per CDR3 protein comes from TCRdb applying MiXCR to the reads. The sample has approximately 730,000 distinct CDR3 sequences, roughly 29% seen once. About this clonotype: The antigen is unknown.

The V gene end was trimmed by 1 base and the J gene end by 4 bases; junction bases not matched to a gene: 5. Germline CDR1 is MGHRA and CDR2 is YSYEKL. This CDR3 is built from 15 residues. The rearrangement joins TRBV4-1 to TRBJ2-5, with TRBD2 identical over 8 bases. This TCR was recovered from a human donor in good health (CMV status not recorded). Some clones in this sample may be carry-over from other donors' samples. The sequencing used cultured CD8+ T cells from PBMCs, collected from culture after CMV antigen stimulation. CDR3: CASSQVPGGAETQYF. Written as DNA, the CDR3 is TGCGCCAGCAGCCAAGTTCCGGGGGGGGCAGAGACCCAGTACTTC.